This record covers a single T cell receptor (beta chain). Its target is not known. Specified treatment: roughly 19 received Ad26.COV2.S at low or high dose, single or two shots; 5 received placebo; per-sample allocation not given. Sampling took place 63 days after the first vaccine or placebo injection. Donation was by an adult aged 18-55 years who was in Boston. Vaccine was an Ad26 vector expressing Wuhan-strain SARS-CoV-2 spike. Using immunoSEQ multiplex PCR, the repertoire was profiled, and TCRdb retains in-frame clones only, with some absent. The data hold about 390,000 clones, with around 93% observed a single time. This sample was taken from a study of Ad26.COV2.S vaccination and SARS-CoV-2 variants. Study results and limitations: Among vaccine recipients, spike-specific TCR breadth exceeded that of placebo recipients. Researchers cautioned that TCR breadth and depth analyses may have underestimated total T cell responses.

The CDR3 totals 15 residues. V lost 5 bases to trimming and J lost 1 base; unmatched junction nucleotides: 11. Germline CDR1 is GTSNPN and CDR2 is SVGIG (reference sequence). The starting material was peripheral blood, obtained in a trial of Ad26.COV2.S vaccine versus placebo. The chain has TRBV30 and TRBJ2-7; 7 positions match TRBD1. This receptor was identified in a person aged 18-65 years who received the Ad26.COV2.S COVID-19 vaccine or a placebo. CDR3 DNA sequence: TGTGCCTGGGGAGGTGGGGCAGGGGGATCCTACGAGCAGTACTTC. Amino acid sequence: CAWGGGAGGSYEQYF.